This TCR beta chain comes out of a study of cytomegalovirus exposure and HLA in healthy donors. Study context: Among the 300 to 500 donors who were genotyped, around 77% fell in the genetic ancestry cluster that is associated with self-reported Caucasian donors.

Regarding the study as a whole: An ancestry cluster, one associated with Asian ancestry, reportedly showed fewer N-insertions than the 666-donor mean in a later analysis.

The PCR was carried out with 60 Vbeta primers and 13 Jbeta primers. Clones were sequenced by immunoSEQ multiplex PCR, and TCRdb holds only the in-frame ones, with some missing. Here the sample spans a few hundred thousand clones, 70% to 90% being singletons. V shed 2 bases, J shed 5 bases, and the junction held 10 bases outside the gene matches. The CDR3 runs 16 residues. The germline V gene has CDR1 SGHAT and CDR2 FQNNGV. The sample holds one count of this clone. Its antigen is not known. This sequence joins TRBV11-2 and TRBJ2-3, with TRBD1 matching 7 bases. Sequences were obtained from PBMCs. The receptor was isolated from a man aged 30 to 39 in good health and CMV-seronegative. CDR3 region: CASSLMKRGQIDTQYF. In DNA form, the CDR3 reads TGTGCCAGCAGCTTAATGAAGAGGGGGCAAATAGATACGCAGTATTTT.